This T cell receptor beta chain was sequenced in a study of T cells in Graves' hyperthyroidism and ophthalmopathy. Overall study findings and caveats: Ophthalmopathy, as predicted by the model, came a median approximately 5.9 months after the prediction.

PBMCs were derived from around 10 ml fresh peripheral blood. Using RNA transcripts as the source, TCR beta CDR3 regions were amplified. The study used the HTBI primer set for a first-round RT-PCR of the TCR CDR3. TCRdb reprocessed the multiplex PCR reads via MiXCR and lists one record per CDR3 protein. Of under 650,000 distinct CDR3 sequences in the sample, 15% to 20% were seen once. As to this clonotype: The antigen remains unidentified.

V was shortened by 0 bases and J by 4 bases, with 8 bases between the two germline ends. This CDR3 comprises 14 residues. Germline lookup yields CDR1 SGHRS and CDR2 YFSETQ. Input material: blood. The chain recombines TRBV5-1 with TRBJ1-5; D may be TRBD1 (6 bases). This receptor was obtained from a woman aged 25-40 years with Graves' hyperthyroidism. CDR3 sequence (DNA): TGCGCCAGCAGCTTGGAAACAGGGAATCAGCCCCAGCATTTT. Protein: CASSLETGNQPQHF.